The clone carrying this T cell receptor (beta chain) was counted only a few times. As yet, its antigen is unknown. Then a second PCR, running about 6 to 12 cycles, was carried out with a sample-barcoded 5' primer and a J-beta primer mix. Using its own MiXCR run on the 5' RACE reads, TCRdb lists one record per CDR3 protein. The profile shows roughly 1,800,000 distinct CDR3 sequences, about 49% of them singletons. The data stem from a study of blood T cells in healthy people across ages. Study-level points and caveats: Estimates of total diversity, which came from one million sequenced T cells, were considered to be underestimates.

Per germline, CDR1 SEHNR and CDR2 FQNEAQ (reference sequence). V gave up 5 bases and J gave up 5 bases; unmatched junction bases: 3. The CDR3 spans 15 residues. The sequencing input was blood. The V and J genes are TRBV7-9 and TRBJ1-6; 10 nucleotides align to TRBD1. The receptor's source is a middle-aged woman in good health. Here the CDR3 DNA reads TGTGCCAGCAGCCCGGGACAGGGGAATAATTCACCCCTCCACTTT. Encoded protein: CASSPGQGNNSPLHF.